This TCR beta chain emerged from a study of cytomegalovirus exposure and HLA in healthy donors. Study summary: It was reported in a later analysis that the same platform had been used for the 110 or so validation repertoires as for the approximately 700 first-cohort repertoires. General study results and limits: Reported performance of the classifier showed diagnosis of cytomegalovirus status with high specificity and sensitivity.

Measured with immunoSEQ multiplex PCR; TCRdb has only the in-frame clones, and not every one. The sample contains some 170,000 clones, around nine tenths of which appear only once. Of note for this clone: Its antigen is not identified.

Germline loops: CDR1 SEHNR, CDR2 FQNEAQ (reference sequence). The CDR3 is 13 amino acids. Trimming cost V 3 bases and J 3 bases; bases outside gene matches: 1. The TCR comes from a woman aged 30 to 39 in good health and CMV-seronegative. The source material was PBMCs. This chain links TRBV7-9 with TRBJ2-5, with TRBD1 identical over 7 bases. The CDR3 is CASSFTGEETQYF. The CDR3, as DNA: TGTGCCAGCAGCTTCACAGGGGAAGAGACCCAGTACTTC.